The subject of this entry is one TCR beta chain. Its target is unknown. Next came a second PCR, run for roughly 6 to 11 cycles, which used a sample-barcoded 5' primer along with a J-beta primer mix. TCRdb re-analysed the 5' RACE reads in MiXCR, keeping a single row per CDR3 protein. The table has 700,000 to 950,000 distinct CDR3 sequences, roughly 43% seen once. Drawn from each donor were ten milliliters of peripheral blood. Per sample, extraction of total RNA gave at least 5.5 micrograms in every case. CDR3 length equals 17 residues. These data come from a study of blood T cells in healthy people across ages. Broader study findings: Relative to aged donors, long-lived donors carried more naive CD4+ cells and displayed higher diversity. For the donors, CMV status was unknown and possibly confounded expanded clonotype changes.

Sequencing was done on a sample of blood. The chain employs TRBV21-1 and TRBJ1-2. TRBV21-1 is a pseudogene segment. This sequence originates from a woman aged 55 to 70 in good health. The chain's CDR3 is CASSKEGGSLDNYGYTF. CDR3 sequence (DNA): TGTGCCAGCAGCAAAGAGGGCGGGAGTTTAGATAACTATGGCTACACCTTC.